One sample yielded the 8 T cell receptor beta chains listed below, sequenced in a study of control samples from healthy donors and cancer patients. The assay was immunoSEQ multiplex PCR, and TCRdb's table has in-frame clones only and misses some. The sample gives about 95,000 clones, roughly 80% of which show up once; 15% to 20% is in the top ten. The sample taken for sequencing was blood. The origin of the receptors is a man aged 30 to 45 in good health.

This rearrangement joins TRBV25-1 to TRBJ1-3, with D tentatively TRBD1 (6 bases). Trimming shortened V by 3 bases and J by 0 bases, and 12 bases separated the two germline ends. CDR3 size: 16 residues. Per germline, CDR1 MGHDK and CDR2 SYGVNS. The CDR3 is CASSDSGDNSGNTIYF. The CDR3 DNA is TGTGCCAGCAGTGATTCAGGGGACAACTCTGGAAACACCATATATTTT.

The chain is built from TRBV9 and TRBJ1-2; D gene unclear. Germline loops: CDR1 SGDLS, CDR2 YYNGEE. V was shortened by 4 bases and J by 3 bases, with 10 bases between the two germline ends. The CDR3 loop spans 13 amino acids. The CDR3 bases are TGTGCCAGCAGCCAGCACGAGGACTATGGCTACACCTTC. Protein product: CASSQHEDYGYTF.

V and J are TRBV6-5 and TRBJ2-2, with TRBD1 identical over 10 bases. This CDR3 contains 15 residues. The junction had 5 bases not matched to a gene; V was cut back by 6 bases and J by 4 bases. Germline loops: CDR1 MNHEY, CDR2 SVGAGI. This CDR3 is CASSGDRGLTGELFF. The CDR3 nucleotides are TGTGCCAGCAGCGGGGACAGGGGACTCACCGGGGAGCTGTTTTTT.

The chain is built from TRBV4-1 and TRBJ2-1, with 16 bases lining up with TRBD2. Trimming cost V 3 bases and J 7 bases; bases outside gene matches: 12. The CDR3 totals 19 residues. Germline assignment: CDR1 MGHRA and CDR2 YSYEKL. The CDR3 region is CASSHPGLAGGPGNNEQFF. Here the CDR3 DNA reads TGCGCCAGCAGCCACCCGGGACTAGCGGGGGGGCCCGGTAATAATGAGCAGTTCTTC.

This chain uses TRBV30 with TRBJ2-3; the match to TRBD2 covers 8 bases. The ends lost 5 bases at V and 2 bases at J; junction bases unmatched: 9. From germline, CDR1 is GTSNPN and CDR2 SVGIG (reference sequence). The CDR3 is 15 residues long. The CDR3 protein is CAWGARGGLTDTQYF. CDR3 nucleotides: TGTGCCTGGGGTGCACGGGGGGGGCTCACAGATACGCAGTATTTT.

V usage is TRBV13 and J usage is TRBJ1-3; D possibly corresponds to TRBD1 (5 bases). The CDR3 covers 15 residues. Trimming left V 5 bases short and J 0 bases short, with 11 bases between. Germline CDR1 reads PRHDT; CDR2 reads FYEKMQ (reference sequence). The CDR3 loop reads CASSPQTDSGNTIYF. For the CDR3, the DNA is TGTGCCAGCAGCCCCCAGACAGACTCTGGAAACACCATATATTTT.

A remark on this clone: The conserved phenylalanine or tryptophan is not found at the CDR3 terminus, so this likely reflects a read error. The DNA is left out, because the CDR3 cannot be placed on it with certainty; the CDR3 is given as TCRdb lists it. The chain combines TRBV12-2 with TRBJ1-2. TRBV12-2 is classified as a pseudogene. The CDR3 spans 8 residues, counting both ends. The CDR3 is CASRSPRR.

This clone appeared a few times. The J gene is TRBJ1-2, the V gene TRBV5-4; D may be TRBD1 (6 bases). CDR3 size: 15 residues. Germline V gene data show CDR1 as SGHNT and CDR2 as YYREEE (reference sequence). The V and J ends lost 4 bases and 4 bases respectively, with 17 bases between them. CDR3 amino acids: CASSPTGMVGYGYTF. CDR3 in DNA: TGTGCCAGCAGCCCAACAGGGATGGTCGGCTATGGCTACACCTTC. Full variable domain (remainder filled in from reference TRBV5-4 and TRBJ1-2): ETGVTQSPTHLIKTRGQQVTLRCSSQSGHNTVSWYQQALGQGPQFIFQYYREEENGRGNFPPRFSGLQFPNYSSELNVNALELDDSALYLCASSPTGMVGYGYTFGSGTRLTVV.